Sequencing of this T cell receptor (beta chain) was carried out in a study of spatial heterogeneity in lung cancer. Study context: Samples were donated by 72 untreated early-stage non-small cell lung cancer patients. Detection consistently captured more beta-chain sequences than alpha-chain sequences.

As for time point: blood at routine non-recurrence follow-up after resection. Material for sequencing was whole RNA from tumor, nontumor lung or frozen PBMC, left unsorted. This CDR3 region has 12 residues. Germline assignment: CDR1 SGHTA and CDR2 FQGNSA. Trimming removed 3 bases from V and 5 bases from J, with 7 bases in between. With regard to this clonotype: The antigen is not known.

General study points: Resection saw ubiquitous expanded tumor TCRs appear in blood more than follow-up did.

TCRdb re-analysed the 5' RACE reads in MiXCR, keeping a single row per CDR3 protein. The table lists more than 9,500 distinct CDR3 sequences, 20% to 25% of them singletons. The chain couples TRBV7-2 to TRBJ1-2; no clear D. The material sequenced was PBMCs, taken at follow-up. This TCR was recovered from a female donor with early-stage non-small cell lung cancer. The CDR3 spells CASSLMGYGYTF. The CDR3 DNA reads TGTGCCAGCAGCTTGATGGGATATGGCTACACCTTC.